Included here is one TCR beta chain sequence, with context. Its antigen is undetermined. The sample carries other DNA sequences with the same CDR3. The V gene end was trimmed by 2 bases and the J gene end by 7 bases; junction bases not matched to a gene: 6. Per germline, CDR1 SGHRS and CDR2 YFSETQ. This CDR3 comprises 13 residues. The sample originates from a study of shared clonotypes between healthy human individuals. Whole-study results and caveats: The authors expected sequencing depth to affect clonotype sharing among donors. The represented genetic and exposure-history diversity was limited by the small number of donors.

Profiled with immunoSEQ multiplex PCR; TCRdb holds only in-frame clones, not every one. The sample lists around 2.3 million clones, 95% occurring once. The gene calls are TRBV5-1 and TRBJ2-7; 7 positions agree with TRBD1. The receptor was derived from a man younger than 30 in good health. What was sequenced was naive CD4+ T cells sorted from blood. Subset of the sample: CD45RA+ positively selected. The CDR3: CASSFDRAREQYF. The DNA of the CDR3 is TGCGCCAGCAGCTTTGACAGGGCGCGGGAGCAGTACTTC.